This T cell receptor (beta chain) was sequenced for a study of T cells in Graves' hyperthyroidism and ophthalmopathy. This clonotype was seen many times. RNA transcripts gave rise to amplified TCR beta CDR3 regions. In the first-round RT-PCR of the TCR CDR3, the HTBI primer set was used. TCRdb re-derived calls from the multiplex PCR reads in MiXCR, one entry per CDR3 protein. The sample lists some 550,000 distinct CDR3 sequences, around 20% occurring once. The study defined stable Graves' hyperthyroidism as no ophthalmopathy progression within 18 months. Germline V gene sequence: CDR1 MDHEN, CDR2 SYDVKM. The CDR3 is 15 residues long. The V end lost 5 bases, the J end lost 0 bases, and 13 bases lay between the germline ends.

The specimen was blood. The receptor's source is a man in his late teens or twenties with Graves' hyperthyroidism. The chain couples TRBV28 to TRBJ1-1; no clear D. The CDR3 DNA reads as TGTGCCAGCAGTACATACAGCCCCATGAACACTGAAGCTTTCTTT. Translating gives CASSTYSPMNTEAFF.